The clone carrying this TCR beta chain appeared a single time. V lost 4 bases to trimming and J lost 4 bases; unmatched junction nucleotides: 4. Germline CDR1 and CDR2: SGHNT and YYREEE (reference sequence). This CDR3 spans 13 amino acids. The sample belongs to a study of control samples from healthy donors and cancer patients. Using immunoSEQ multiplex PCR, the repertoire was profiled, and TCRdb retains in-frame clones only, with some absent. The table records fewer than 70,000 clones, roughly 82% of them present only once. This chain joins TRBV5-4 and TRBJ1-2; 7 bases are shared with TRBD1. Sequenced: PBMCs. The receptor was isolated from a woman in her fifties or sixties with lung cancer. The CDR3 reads CASSRDSLYGYTF. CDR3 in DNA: TGTGCCAGCAGCCGGGACAGCCTCTATGGCTACACCTTC. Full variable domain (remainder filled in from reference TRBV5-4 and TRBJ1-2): ETGVTQSPTHLIKTRGQQVTLRCSSQSGHNTVSWYQQALGQGPQFIFQYYREEENGRGNFPPRFSGLQFPNYSSELNVNALELDDSALYLCASSRDSLYGYTFGSGTRLTVV.